This T cell receptor (beta chain) derives from a study of T cell responses to AZD1222 COVID-19 vaccine. Study-wide results and limits: Mapped onto spike, vaccine-associated CD4 TCRs spanned it and were dominant at 160-218 and 743-854. Vaccination with two AZD1222 doses was followed by a rise in Spike-specific TCR breadth and depth. Seropositivity was recorded at baseline in only a handful of AZD1222 recipients.

The CDR3 is 15 amino acids. J was trimmed by 5 bases and V by 5 bases; bases with no gene match: 8. Germline V gene sequence: CDR1 KGHSH, CDR2 LQKENI. Some clones are missing from TCRdb's copy, which holds only in-frame ones; the method was immunoSEQ multiplex PCR. The table lists 110,000 to 150,000 clones, 92% of them singletons. Regarding this clone: No antigen is known for it.

The TCR originated in an adult who received the AZD1222 COVID-19 vaccine. Sequencing used peripheral blood, obtained 28 days after the second AZD1222 dose. The rearrangement joins TRBV18 to TRBJ1-2, with 10 bases that match TRBD1. The CDR3 nucleotides are TGTGCCAGCTCATCCCGGACAGGGGGTAATTATGGCTACACCTTC. This gives the protein CASSSRTGGNYGYTF.